This is a list of T cell receptor beta chains from one sample in a study of Ad26.COV2.S vaccination and SARS-CoV-2 variants. The data were produced by immunoSEQ multiplex PCR, yet TCRdb's version contains in-frame clones alone and is incomplete. Of hundreds of thousands of clones listed, approximately 90% were seen once; the top ten hold 5%. Sequenced here: peripheral blood, sampled in a trial of Ad26.COV2.S vaccine versus placebo. Every receptor here comes from a person aged 18-65 years who received the Ad26.COV2.S COVID-19 vaccine or a placebo. CDR3s include the opening cysteine and the closing phenylalanine or tryptophan. D genes are given only for firm matches. Clone size is stated in some rows and not others, as once, few, many or a class when expanded.

D gene | J gene | V gene | clone size | CDR3 protein | CDR3 DNA
TRBD1 | TRBJ1-2 | TRBV7-9 | - | CASSPGQGADGYTF | TGTGCCAGCAGCCCGGGACAGGGGGCAGATGGCTACACCTTC
- | TRBJ2-4 | TRBV19 | - | CASRTGAGDIQYF | TGTGCCAGTAGGACAGGGGCGGGGGACATTCAGTACTTC
- | TRBJ1-1 | TRBV6-5 | once | CASSYSGSESAAFF | TGTGCCAGCAGTTACTCAGGTTCCGAGAGTGCAGCTTTCTTT
- | TRBJ2-3 | TRBV5-1 | - | CASSIAGGRTDTQYF | TGCGCCAGCAGTATTGCCGGGGGACGCACAGATACGCAGTATTTT
TRBD2 | TRBJ2-1 | TRBV6-5 | - | CASSLLGGNYNEQFF | TGTGCCAGCAGTCTTTTGGGGGGGAACTACAATGAGCAGTTCTTC
- | TRBJ1-4 | TRBV7-2 | - | CASSPFPNEKLFF | TGTGCCAGCAGCCCCTTCCCTAATGAAAAACTGTTTTTT
- | TRBJ1-4 | TRBV4-1 | - | CASSQLQATNEKLFF | TGCGCCAGCAGCCAGCTCCAGGCGACTAATGAAAAACTGTTTTTT
TRBD2 | TRBJ2-1 | TRBV7-2 | - | CASSLSASGSYNEQFF | TGTGCCAGCAGCTTATCCGCTAGCGGGAGCTACAATGAGCAGTTCTTC
- | TRBJ1-5 | TRBV6-6 | - | CASSRDTIPNGNQPQHF | TGTGCCAGCAGTCGCGACACCATTCCCAACGGCAATCAGCCCCAGCATTTT
TRBD2 | TRBJ2-2 | TRBV2 | few | CASLPPGLATGELFF | TGTGCCAGTTTACCGCCGGGACTAGCCACCGGGGAGCTGTTTTTT
- | TRBJ1-1 | TRBV6-5 | - | CASRRGAPGEAFF | TGTGCCAGCAGGCGAGGGGCGCCCGGTGAAGCTTTCTTT
TRBD2 | TRBJ2-1 | TRBV18 | - | CASSRGGPRDEQFF | TGTGCCAGCTCACGCGGGGGGCCTAGGGATGAGCAGTTCTTC
TRBD1 | TRBJ2-3 | TRBV10-2 | - | CASRETGSLDTQYF | TGCGCCAGCAGGGAGACAGGGAGTTTGGATACGCAGTATTTT
TRBD1 | TRBJ1-3 | TRBV4-1 | - | CASSQQQGAGNTIYF | TGCGCCAGCAGCCAACAACAGGGGGCTGGAAACACCATATATTTT
- | TRBJ2-7 | TRBV30 | - | CAWTGLRYRYEQYF | TGTGCCTGGACGGGACTCCGATACCGCTACGAGCAGTACTTC
- | TRBJ2-5 | TRBV19 | - | CASSTGHKETQYF | TGTGCCAGTAGCACCGGACATAAAGAGACCCAGTACTTC
- | TRBJ1-2 | TRBV3-1/TRBV3-2 | - | CASSQESRARGYTF | TGTGCCAGCAGCCAAGAGTCCCGAGCGCGAGGCTACACCTTC
TRBD1 | TRBJ1-3 | TRBV2 | - | CASSWDREGLSGNTIYF | TGTGCCAGCAGTTGGGACAGGGAAGGTCTCTCTGGAAACACCATATATTTT
- | TRBJ1-1 | TRBV6-5 | - | CASVRLDSLNTEAFF | TGTGCCAGTGTACGCTTGGACAGTCTGAACACTGAAGCTTTCTTT
- | TRBJ2-7 | TRBV20-1 | - | CSASGSGGLSYEQYF | TGCAGTGCTAGTGGATCGGGCGGGCTCTCCTACGAGCAGTACTTC
TRBD1 | TRBJ2-7 | TRBV9 | - | CASSAEDRANEQYF | TGTGCCAGCAGCGCAGAGGACAGGGCCAACGAGCAGTACTTC
TRBD1 | TRBJ1-4 | TRBV28 | - | CASTDRGWDEKLFF | TGTGCCAGCACAGACAGGGGTTGGGATGAAAAACTGTTTTTT
- | TRBJ1-4 | TRBV6-5 | - | CASSSSATNEKLFF | TGTGCCAGCAGTTCCAGCGCAACTAATGAAAAACTGTTTTTT
TRBD2 | TRBJ2-1 | TRBV4-1 | - | CASSQGPSGSSEEQFF | TGCGCCAGCAGCCAAGGTCCTAGCGGGTCTTCCGAAGAGCAGTTCTTC
- | TRBJ2-1 | TRBV30 | - | CAWSRRRGSYNEQFF | TGTGCCTGGAGTCGGCGCCGAGGGTCCTACAATGAGCAGTTCTTC
- | TRBJ1-1 | TRBV27 | - | CASSLDGNTEAFF | TGTGCCAGCAGTTTAGACGGAAACACTGAAGCTTTCTTT
- | TRBJ1-6 | TRBV5-6 | - | CASSLGAGLGSPLHF | TGTGCCAGCAGCTTGGGGGCAGGGCTGGGTTCACCCCTCCACTTT
- | TRBJ2-6 | TRBV27 | - | CASSFAGDGISGANVLTF | TGTGCCAGCAGTTTTGCCGGGGATGGAATCTCTGGGGCCAACGTCCTGACTTTC
- | TRBJ2-1 | TRBV19 | - | CASSILGFGYNEQFF | TGTGCCAGTAGTATTTTGGGGTTCGGCTACAATGAGCAGTTCTTC
- | TRBJ1-2 | TRBV5-6 | - | CASSLMAKKGDTF | TGTGCCAGCAGTTTGATGGCAAAAAAAGGCGACACCTTC
- | TRBJ1-1 | TRBV7-9 | once | CASSLGTGAEAFF | TGTGCCAGCAGCTTGGGGACCGGGGCTGAAGCTTTCTTT
- | TRBJ1-3 | TRBV28 | few | CASIQATGGNTIYF | TGTGCCAGCATCCAAGCCACGGGTGGAAACACCATATATTTT
TRBD1 | TRBJ2-2 | TRBV27 | - | CASGELQGARDTGELFF | TGTGCCAGCGGGGAGTTACAGGGGGCGCGTGACACCGGGGAGCTGTTTTTT
- | TRBJ1-5 | TRBV23-1 | - | CASSQSKRLYSNQPQHF | TGCGCCAGCAGTCAATCGAAAAGGCTTTATAGCAATCAGCCCCAGCATTTT
TRBD1 | TRBJ1-2 | TRBV7-3 | - | CASSPNRGGDGYTF | TGTGCCAGCAGCCCGAACAGGGGCGGGGATGGCTACACCTTC
TRBD1 | TRBJ1-1 | TRBV6-5 | - | CASSYRDRGTEAFF | TGTGCCAGCAGTTACCGGGACAGGGGGACTGAAGCTTTCTTT
- | TRBJ2-1 | TRBV28 | - | CASSLSAPTYNEQFF | TGTGCCAGCAGTTTAAGCGCCCCGACCTACAATGAGCAGTTCTTC
- | TRBJ2-3 | TRBV2 | - | CASNPGSFEDTQYF | TGTGCCAGCAATCCGGGATCGTTTGAAGATACGCAGTATTTT
- | TRBJ2-7 | TRBV5-1 | - | CASSLASVDSLGSYEQYF | TGCGCCAGCAGCTTGGCTAGCGTCGACTCATTAGGCTCCTACGAGCAGTACTTC
TRBD2 | TRBJ2-3 | TRBV7-8 | - | CASSFSGGITDTQYF | TGTGCCAGCAGCTTTAGCGGGGGGATCACAGATACGCAGTATTTT
- | TRBJ1-2 | TRBV7-2 | - | CASSLGQNYGYTF | TGTGCCAGCAGCTTAGGACAGAACTATGGCTACACCTTC
- | TRBJ2-2 | TRBV7-2 | - | CASSLGQGNTGELFF | TGTGCCAGCAGCTTAGGGCAGGGGAACACCGGGGAGCTGTTTTTT
- | TRBJ2-5 | TRBV7-6 | - | CASSHRRGQRSETQYF | TGTGCCAGCAGCCACCGCCGGGGCCAGCGGTCAGAGACCCAGTACTTC
- | TRBJ2-7 | TRBV2 | - | CASRKDSPYEQYF | TGTGCCAGCAGAAAGGACAGTCCCTACGAGCAGTACTTC
- | TRBJ2-5 | TRBV5-5 | - | CASSKSETQYF | TGTGCCAGCAGCAAGTCAGAGACCCAGTACTTC
- | TRBJ1-4 | TRBV28 | once | CASSSWDTGSTNEKLFF | TGTGCCAGCAGTTCGTGGGATACAGGGTCGACTAATGAAAAACTGTTTTTT
- | TRBJ1-5 | TRBV19 | - | CASSEGGPGQPQHF | TGTGCCAGTTCGGAAGGGGGGCCGGGTCAGCCCCAGCATTTT
TRBD1 | TRBJ2-7 | TRBV2 | - | CASSRGQGAREQYF | TGTGCCAGCAGTAGAGGACAGGGGGCGCGCGAGCAGTACTTC
TRBD1 | TRBJ2-7 | TRBV15 | few | CATSRDRGWSEQYF | TGTGCCACCAGTCGGGACAGGGGGTGGTCCGAGCAGTACTTC
- | TRBJ1-2 | TRBV28 | - | CASMGGVYGYTF | TGTGCCAGCATGGGAGGGGTCTATGGCTACACCTTC
- | TRBJ1-1 | TRBV7-8 | - | CASSLGGGFIAEAFF | TGTGCCAGCAGCTTAGGGGGGGGTTTCATTGCTGAAGCTTTCTTT
- | TRBJ1-5 | TRBV3-1/TRBV3-2 | - | CASSSRGGKGQPQHF | TGTGCCAGCAGCTCCCGGGGAGGGAAGGGGCAGCCCCAGCATTTT